This paragraph covers one TCR beta chain sequence. This record comes from a study of blood T cell repertoires in COVID-19. As for the study in general: Samples taken during acute and convalescent COVID-19 were collected in the United States, Italy and Spain.

Trimming stripped 5 bases from V and 7 bases from J, with 14 bases between. CDR1 and CDR2 (germline): SQVTM, ANQGSEA. The CDR3 extends over 12 amino acids. The protocol was immunoSEQ multiplex PCR, while the TCRdb copy is restricted to in-frame clones and leaves out a portion. The data contain 220,000 or so clones, about 82% of them singletons. Sample: PBMCs or T cells enriched from blood (not recorded which). This receptor was identified in a woman aged 50 to 65 who had recovered from COVID-19. This chain uses TRBV29-1 with TRBJ1-2, with D maybe TRBD1 (5 bases). The CDR3, as DNA: TGCAGCGTTTTTGTCGCGCAGGGTGGCTACACCTTC. Its protein is CSVFVAQGGYTF.